The T cell receptor (beta chain) under discussion was sequenced for a study of cytomegalovirus exposure and HLA in healthy donors. The CDR3 contains 14 residues. The V and J ends lost 8 bases and 0 bases respectively, with 8 bases between them. Germline V gene lookup returns CDR1 SNHLY and CDR2 FYNNEI. The PCR ran on 60 Vbeta and 13 Jbeta primers. TCRdb's table, derived via immunoSEQ multiplex PCR, lists solely in-frame clones and lacks some. This repertoire shows under 200,000 clones, more than 60% found once; its top ten account for around 3%. The sequence was collected from a female donor in good health and CMV-seronegative. The V gene is TRBV2, the J gene TRBJ1-6, with unresolved D. Sample: PBMCs. CDR3 DNA: TGTGCCAGCGGGCCAAGCTCCTATAATTCACCCCTCCACTTT. It yields the protein CASGPSSYNSPLHF.